Below, 10 T cell receptor beta chains from the same sample are listed, as sequenced in a study of cytomegalovirus exposure and HLA in healthy donors (dated by TCRdb to 2016 to 2017). To prepare the library, the immunoSEQ multiplex PCR assay was applied. A mixture of 60 forward primers for TCR Vbeta segments and 13 reverse primers for TCR Jbeta segments was used in the multiplex PCR. The immuneACCESS repertoire file appears here via TCRdb, limited to in-frame rearrangements. These files lack a portion of the clones; in checked studies, under half of the deficit traces to unresolved V genes, and the cause of the others is not known. This sample has roughly 120,000 clones in its table, and 75% to 85% of those were observed once. Together, the top ten hold over 2% of the sample. Sequencing used PBMCs. The receptor source for this set is a man between 25 and 39 years old in good health and CMV-seronegative.

The chain links TRBV16 to TRBJ1-4; D not resolved. V lost 0 bases and J 4 bases, leaving 9 bases between the germline ends. The CDR3 loop spans 15 amino acids. CDR1 is KGHSY and CDR2 is FQNENV in the germline V gene. The CDR3 reads CASSQSPPSNEKLFF. CDR3 DNA: TGTGCCAGCAGCCAATCGCCCCCGAGTAATGAAAAACTGTTTTTT.

The chain employs TRBV5-1 and TRBJ2-6; 7 bases are shared with TRBD1. J lost 2 bases, V lost 0 bases, and 2 bases had no gene match. CDR1 is SGHRS, CDR2 YFSETQ, per germline. There are 16 residues in the CDR3. The CDR3 bases are TGCGCCAGCAGCTTGGTGCAGGGGGCTGGGGCCAACGTCCTGACTTTC. As protein: CASSLVQGAGANVLTF.

The V gene is TRBV6-1, the J gene TRBJ1-5, with D unresolved. V lost 2 bases to trimming and J lost 0 bases, with 11 bases between them. Germline V gene sequence: CDR1 MNHNS, CDR2 SASEGT. This CDR3 spans 16 amino acids. The CDR3 DNA is TGTGCCAGCAGTGAATGGTGGGCTTATAGCAATCAGCCCCAGCATTTT. This sequence encodes CASSEWWAYSNQPQHF.

The chain joins TRBV5-4 to TRBJ2-3, with 9 bases lining up with TRBD2. The CDR3 contains 16 residues. V gave up 1 base and J gave up 3 bases; unmatched junction bases: 6. Looked up from germline, CDR1 is SGHNT and CDR2 is YYREEE (reference sequence). The CDR3 region has the DNA TGTGCCAGCAGCTTGCTAGCGGGATTGAGTACAGATACGCAGTATTTT. It is translated as CASSLLAGLSTDTQYF.

The gene calls are TRBV11-2 and TRBJ2-7; TRBD2 might be the D (6 bases). Trimming took off 5 bases at V and 4 bases at J, with 12 bases between the two ends. This CDR3 is 13 amino acids long. CDR1 is SGHAT and CDR2 is FQNNGV in the germline V gene. The CDR3 sequence is CASSPGLPYEQYF. CDR3 bases: TGTGCCAGCAGCCCGGGACTCCCTTACGAGCAGTACTTC. Supplemented by reference TRBV11-2 and TRBJ2-7, the full variable domain reads EAGVAQSPRYKIIEKRQSVAFWCNPISGHATLYWYQQILGQGPKLLIQFQNNGVVDDSQLPKDRFSAERLKGVDSTLKIQPAKLEDSAVYLCASSPGLPYEQYFGPGTRLTVT.

This clone occurred once. This chain links TRBV11-2 with TRBJ1-5; the D gene is possibly TRBD1 (5 bases). Trimming removed 2 bases at V and 0 bases at J, with 14 bases between. The germline V gene encodes CDR1 SGHAT and CDR2 FQNNGV. This CDR3 has 17 residues. The CDR3 DNA follows: TGTGCCAGCAGCTTATGGGGTGGACAAAATAGCAATCAGCCCCAGCATTTT. As protein: CASSLWGGQNSNQPQHF.

The CDR3, as DNA: TGTGCCAGCAGTTTAGGGGGACAGGGGGGAGGCTACACCTTC. Amino acid sequence: CASSLGGQGGGYTF. The chain has TRBV27 and TRBJ1-2, with 11 bases that match TRBD1. The CDR3 length is 14 residues. In germline, CDR1 is MNHEY, CDR2 SMNVEV (reference sequence). Trimming took 2 bases from V and 8 from J; bases not matched to a gene: 4.

The gene calls are TRBV7-9 and TRBJ2-5, with TRBD2 identical over 7 bases. Germline V gene data show CDR1 as SEHNR and CDR2 as FQNEAQ (reference sequence). This CDR3 region has 14 residues. The ends lost 5 bases at V and 5 bases at J; junction bases unmatched: 8. The CDR3 coding sequence is TGTGCCAGCAGCCCCAACGGGGGGAAGGAGACCCAGTACTTC. This gives the protein CASSPNGGKETQYF.

The J gene is TRBJ2-3, the V gene TRBV5-1; the match to TRBD1 covers 8 bases. J gave up 2 bases and V 3 bases, and 5 bases lay outside the gene matches. Looked up from germline, CDR1 is SGHRS and CDR2 is YFSETQ. CDR3 size: 15 residues. The CDR3 loop is CASSWGDRHTDTQYF. CDR3 DNA sequence: TGCGCCAGCAGCTGGGGGGACAGGCACACAGATACGCAGTATTTT.

This rearrangement joins TRBV11-2 to TRBJ1-3, with D perhaps TRBD1 (5 bases). V was cut by 5 bases and J by 7 bases, with 30 bases left in between. The germline gives CDR1 SGHAT, CDR2 FQNNGV. The CDR3 totals 19 residues. CDR3 DNA: TGTGCCAGCAGCCCCTCCTTAACGGGGGGAACTACCGCGTCTAACACCATATATTTT. This gives the protein CASSPSLTGGTTASNTIYF.